This T cell receptor beta chain was profiled in a study of T-cell memory formation after mild COVID-19. This clonotype was recorded a few times. The CDR3 totals 16 residues. Germline V gene lookup returns CDR1 SGHKS and CDR2 YYEKEE (reference sequence). Between the trimmed V and J ends, which lost 0 bases and 2 bases, there was a span of 9 bases. TCRdb called the 5' RACE reads again in MiXCR, with one record for every CDR3 protein. The sample lists 550,000 to 600,000 distinct CDR3 sequences; about a fifth were seen once. V usage is TRBV5-5 and J usage is TRBJ2-6, with D hard to call. The source material was PBMCs or a T cell subset sorted from them (not recorded which). The receptor's source is an adult woman who had mild COVID-19 (a few samples of this study predate the infection). Cell type and time point are not known. Here the CDR3 reads CASSLGGNAGANVLTF. As DNA, the CDR3 is TGTGCCAGCAGCTTGGGGGGTAATGCTGGGGCCAACGTCCTGACTTTC.